Sequencing of this TCR beta chain was carried out in a study of blood T cell repertoires in COVID-19. This CDR3 has 13 amino acids. Trimming stripped 5 bases from V and 6 bases from J, with 12 bases between. Method: immunoSEQ multiplex PCR; TCRdb's copy keeps in-frame clones and lacks some. The sample has 250,000 to 300,000 clones; 70% to 90% are singletons. Recovered participants had two consecutive negative NP/OP PCR tests, healthcare professional clearance, or symptom resolution. Material: PBMCs or T cells enriched from blood (not recorded which). V gene TRBV12-3 or TRBV12-4 combines with J gene TRBJ2-3; tentatively, D is TRBD1 (6 bases). The clonotype comes from a man between 18 and 29 years old who had recovered from COVID-19. This CDR3 reads CASSLNRGDTQYF. The CDR3 DNA sequence: TGTGCCAGCAGTCTGAATAGGGGGGATACGCAGTATTTT.